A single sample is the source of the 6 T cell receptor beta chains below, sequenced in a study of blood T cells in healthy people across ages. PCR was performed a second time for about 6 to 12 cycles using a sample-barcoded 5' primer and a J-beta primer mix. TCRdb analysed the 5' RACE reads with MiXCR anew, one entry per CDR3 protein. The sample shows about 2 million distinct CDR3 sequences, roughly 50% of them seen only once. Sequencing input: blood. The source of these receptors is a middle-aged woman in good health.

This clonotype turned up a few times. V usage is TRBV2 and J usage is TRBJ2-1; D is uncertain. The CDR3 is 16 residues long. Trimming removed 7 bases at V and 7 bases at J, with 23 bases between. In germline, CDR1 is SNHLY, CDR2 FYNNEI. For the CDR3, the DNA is TGTGCCAGCATCCACGGACGGACGGAATTGGGGAATGAGCAGTTCTTC. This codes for CASIHGRTELGNEQFF.

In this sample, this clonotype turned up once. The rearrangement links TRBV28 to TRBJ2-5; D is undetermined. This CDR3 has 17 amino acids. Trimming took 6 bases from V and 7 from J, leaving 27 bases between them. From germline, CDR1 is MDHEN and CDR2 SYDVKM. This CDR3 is CASSPKGSGDLGGTQYF. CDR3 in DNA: TGTGCCAGCAGCCCTAAGGGCTCAGGAGATCTAGGTGGGACCCAGTACTTC.

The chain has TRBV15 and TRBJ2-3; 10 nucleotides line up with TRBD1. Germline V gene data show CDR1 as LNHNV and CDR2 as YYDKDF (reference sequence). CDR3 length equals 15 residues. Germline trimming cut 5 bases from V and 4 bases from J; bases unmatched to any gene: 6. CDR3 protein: CATSPAGQGADTQYF. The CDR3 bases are TGTGCCACCAGCCCCGCAGGACAGGGGGCAGATACGCAGTATTTT.

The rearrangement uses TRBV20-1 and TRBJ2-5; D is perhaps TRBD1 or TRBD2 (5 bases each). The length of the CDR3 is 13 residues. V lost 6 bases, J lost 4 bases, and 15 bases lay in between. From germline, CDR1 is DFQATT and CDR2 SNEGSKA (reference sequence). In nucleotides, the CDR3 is TGCAGTGCCGAGGGACCTCCGTCAGAGACCCAGTACTTC. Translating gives CSAEGPPSETQYF.

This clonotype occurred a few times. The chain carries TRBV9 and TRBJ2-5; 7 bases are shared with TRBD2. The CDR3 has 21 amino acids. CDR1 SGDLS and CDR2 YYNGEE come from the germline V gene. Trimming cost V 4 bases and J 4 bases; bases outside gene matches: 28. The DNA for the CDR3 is TGTGCCAGCAGCTTTCACCGGGCGGAGGGTAGAGCGGGGTCTGCTCGAGAGACCCAGTACTTC. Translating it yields CASSFHRAEGRAGSARETQYF.

The CDR3, as DNA: TGCAGTGCTAGACGGGTGGACTATGGCTACACCTTC. This encodes CSARRVDYGYTF. The rearrangement links TRBV20-1 to TRBJ1-2; D unresolved. CDR3 length equals 12 residues. V lost 2 bases and J 3 bases, leaving 7 bases between the germline ends. CDR1 is DFQATT, CDR2 SNEGSKA, per germline (reference sequence).